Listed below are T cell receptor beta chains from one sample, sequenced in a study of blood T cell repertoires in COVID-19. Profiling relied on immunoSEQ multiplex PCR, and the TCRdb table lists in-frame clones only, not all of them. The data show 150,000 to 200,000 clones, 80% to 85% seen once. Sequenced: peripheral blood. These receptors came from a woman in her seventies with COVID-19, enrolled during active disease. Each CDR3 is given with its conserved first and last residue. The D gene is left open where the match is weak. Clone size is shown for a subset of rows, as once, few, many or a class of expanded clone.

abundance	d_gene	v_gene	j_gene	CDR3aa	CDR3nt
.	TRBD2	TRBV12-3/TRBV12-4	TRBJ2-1	CASGHSGHKQFF	TGTGCCAGCGGACATAGCGGGCATAAGCAGTTCTTC
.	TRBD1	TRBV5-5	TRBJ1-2	CASSLRTGSIGYTF	TGTGCCAGCAGCCTGAGGACAGGAAGTATTGGCTACACCTTC
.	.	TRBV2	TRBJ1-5	CASSDRQVNQPQHF	TGTGCCAGCAGTGATCGTCAGGTCAATCAGCCCCAGCATTTT
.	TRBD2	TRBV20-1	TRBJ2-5	CSASPSGEGETQYF	TGCAGTGCTAGTCCTAGCGGAGAGGGGGAGACCCAGTACTTC
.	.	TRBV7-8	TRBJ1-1	CASSAYRMNTEAFF	TGTGCCAGCAGCGCTTACAGGATGAACACTGAAGCTTTCTTT
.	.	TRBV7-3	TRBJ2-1	CASSLRDFSTQFF	TGTGCCAGCAGTCTCCGGGATTTTAGCACGCAGTTCTTC
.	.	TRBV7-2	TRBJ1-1	CASSLRGEAFF	TGTGCCAGCAGCTTACGGGGGGAAGCTTTCTTT
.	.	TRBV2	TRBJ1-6	CAISDSNSPLHF	TGTGCCATCTCGGACAGCAATTCACCCCTCCACTTT
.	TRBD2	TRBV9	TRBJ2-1	CASSAGLAGFTEQFF	TGTGCCAGCAGCGCAGGACTAGCGGGATTTACTGAGCAGTTCTTC
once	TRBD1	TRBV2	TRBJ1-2	CASSDMTGVSYTF	TGTGCCAGCAGTGACATGACAGGGGTTAGCTACACCTTC
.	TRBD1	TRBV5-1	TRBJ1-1	CASRSDRVGTEAFF	TGCGCCAGCAGATCCGACAGGGTAGGCACTGAAGCTTTCTTT
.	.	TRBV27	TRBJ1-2	CASSNRENGFRGYTF	TGTGCCAGCAGCAACAGGGAAAACGGCTTTCGGGGCTACACCTTC
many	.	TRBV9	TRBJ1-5	CASSPNKDSSEEPQHF	TGTGCCAGCAGCCCCAACAAGGACAGCTCCGAGGAGCCCCAGCATTTT
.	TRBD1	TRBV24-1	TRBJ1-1	CATAAQGSNTEAFF	TGTGCCACCGCCGCACAGGGGTCGAACACTGAAGCTTTCTTT
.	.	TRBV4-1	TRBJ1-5	CASSGRLNSNQPQHF	TGCGCCAGCAGCGGGAGGCTAAATAGCAATCAGCCCCAGCATTTT
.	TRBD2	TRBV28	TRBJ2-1	CASSPSRLATGAYEQFF	TGTGCCAGCAGTCCGTCCCGACTAGCCACGGGAGCATATGAGCAGTTCTTC
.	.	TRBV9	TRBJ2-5	CASSRDPKETQYF	TGTGCCAGCAGTCGCGATCCAAAAGAGACCCAGTACTTC